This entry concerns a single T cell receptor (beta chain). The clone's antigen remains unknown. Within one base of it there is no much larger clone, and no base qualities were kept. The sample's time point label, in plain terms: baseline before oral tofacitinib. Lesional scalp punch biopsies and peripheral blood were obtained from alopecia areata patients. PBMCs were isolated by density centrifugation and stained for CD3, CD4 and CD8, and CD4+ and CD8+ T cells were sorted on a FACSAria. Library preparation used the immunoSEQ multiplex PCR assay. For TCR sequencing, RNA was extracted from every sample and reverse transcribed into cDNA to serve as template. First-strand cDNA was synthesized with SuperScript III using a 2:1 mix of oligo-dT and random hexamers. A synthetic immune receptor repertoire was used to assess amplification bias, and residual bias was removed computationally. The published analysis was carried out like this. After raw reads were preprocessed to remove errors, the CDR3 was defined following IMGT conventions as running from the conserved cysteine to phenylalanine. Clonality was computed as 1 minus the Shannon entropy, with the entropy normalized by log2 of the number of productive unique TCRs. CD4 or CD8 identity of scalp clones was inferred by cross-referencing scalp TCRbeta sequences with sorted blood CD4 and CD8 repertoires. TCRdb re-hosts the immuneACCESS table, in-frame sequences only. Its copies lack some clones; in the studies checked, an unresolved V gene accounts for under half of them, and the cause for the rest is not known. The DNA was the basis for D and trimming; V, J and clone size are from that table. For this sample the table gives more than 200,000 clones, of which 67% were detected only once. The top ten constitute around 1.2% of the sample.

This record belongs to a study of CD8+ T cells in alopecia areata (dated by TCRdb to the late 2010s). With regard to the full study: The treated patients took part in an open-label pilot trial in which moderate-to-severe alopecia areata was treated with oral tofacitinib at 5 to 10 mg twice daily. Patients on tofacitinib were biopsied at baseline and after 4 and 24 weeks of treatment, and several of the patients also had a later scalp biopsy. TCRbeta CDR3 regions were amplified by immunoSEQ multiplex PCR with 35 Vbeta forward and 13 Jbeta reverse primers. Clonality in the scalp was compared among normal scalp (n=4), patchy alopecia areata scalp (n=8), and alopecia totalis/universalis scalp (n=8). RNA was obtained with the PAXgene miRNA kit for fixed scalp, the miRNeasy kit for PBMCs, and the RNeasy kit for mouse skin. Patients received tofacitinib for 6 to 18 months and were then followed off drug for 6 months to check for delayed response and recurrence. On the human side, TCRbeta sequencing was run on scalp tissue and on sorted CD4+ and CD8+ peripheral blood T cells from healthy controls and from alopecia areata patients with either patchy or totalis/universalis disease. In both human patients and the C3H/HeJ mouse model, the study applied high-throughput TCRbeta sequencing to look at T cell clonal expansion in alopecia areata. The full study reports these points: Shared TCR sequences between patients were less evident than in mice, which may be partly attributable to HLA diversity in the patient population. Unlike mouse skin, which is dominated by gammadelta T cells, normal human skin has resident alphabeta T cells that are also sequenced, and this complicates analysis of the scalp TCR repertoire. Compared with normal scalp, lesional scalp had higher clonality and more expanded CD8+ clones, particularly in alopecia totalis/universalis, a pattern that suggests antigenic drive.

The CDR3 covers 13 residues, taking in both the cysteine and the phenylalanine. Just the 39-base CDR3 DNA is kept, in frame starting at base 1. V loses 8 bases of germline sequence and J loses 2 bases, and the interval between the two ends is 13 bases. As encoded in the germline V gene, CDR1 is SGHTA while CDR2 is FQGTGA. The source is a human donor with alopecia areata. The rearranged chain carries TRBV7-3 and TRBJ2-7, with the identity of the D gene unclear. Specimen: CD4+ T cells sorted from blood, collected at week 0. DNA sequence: TGTGCCAGCCCACCTGAGGCGGCCTACGAGCAGTACTTC. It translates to CASPPEAAYEQYF.